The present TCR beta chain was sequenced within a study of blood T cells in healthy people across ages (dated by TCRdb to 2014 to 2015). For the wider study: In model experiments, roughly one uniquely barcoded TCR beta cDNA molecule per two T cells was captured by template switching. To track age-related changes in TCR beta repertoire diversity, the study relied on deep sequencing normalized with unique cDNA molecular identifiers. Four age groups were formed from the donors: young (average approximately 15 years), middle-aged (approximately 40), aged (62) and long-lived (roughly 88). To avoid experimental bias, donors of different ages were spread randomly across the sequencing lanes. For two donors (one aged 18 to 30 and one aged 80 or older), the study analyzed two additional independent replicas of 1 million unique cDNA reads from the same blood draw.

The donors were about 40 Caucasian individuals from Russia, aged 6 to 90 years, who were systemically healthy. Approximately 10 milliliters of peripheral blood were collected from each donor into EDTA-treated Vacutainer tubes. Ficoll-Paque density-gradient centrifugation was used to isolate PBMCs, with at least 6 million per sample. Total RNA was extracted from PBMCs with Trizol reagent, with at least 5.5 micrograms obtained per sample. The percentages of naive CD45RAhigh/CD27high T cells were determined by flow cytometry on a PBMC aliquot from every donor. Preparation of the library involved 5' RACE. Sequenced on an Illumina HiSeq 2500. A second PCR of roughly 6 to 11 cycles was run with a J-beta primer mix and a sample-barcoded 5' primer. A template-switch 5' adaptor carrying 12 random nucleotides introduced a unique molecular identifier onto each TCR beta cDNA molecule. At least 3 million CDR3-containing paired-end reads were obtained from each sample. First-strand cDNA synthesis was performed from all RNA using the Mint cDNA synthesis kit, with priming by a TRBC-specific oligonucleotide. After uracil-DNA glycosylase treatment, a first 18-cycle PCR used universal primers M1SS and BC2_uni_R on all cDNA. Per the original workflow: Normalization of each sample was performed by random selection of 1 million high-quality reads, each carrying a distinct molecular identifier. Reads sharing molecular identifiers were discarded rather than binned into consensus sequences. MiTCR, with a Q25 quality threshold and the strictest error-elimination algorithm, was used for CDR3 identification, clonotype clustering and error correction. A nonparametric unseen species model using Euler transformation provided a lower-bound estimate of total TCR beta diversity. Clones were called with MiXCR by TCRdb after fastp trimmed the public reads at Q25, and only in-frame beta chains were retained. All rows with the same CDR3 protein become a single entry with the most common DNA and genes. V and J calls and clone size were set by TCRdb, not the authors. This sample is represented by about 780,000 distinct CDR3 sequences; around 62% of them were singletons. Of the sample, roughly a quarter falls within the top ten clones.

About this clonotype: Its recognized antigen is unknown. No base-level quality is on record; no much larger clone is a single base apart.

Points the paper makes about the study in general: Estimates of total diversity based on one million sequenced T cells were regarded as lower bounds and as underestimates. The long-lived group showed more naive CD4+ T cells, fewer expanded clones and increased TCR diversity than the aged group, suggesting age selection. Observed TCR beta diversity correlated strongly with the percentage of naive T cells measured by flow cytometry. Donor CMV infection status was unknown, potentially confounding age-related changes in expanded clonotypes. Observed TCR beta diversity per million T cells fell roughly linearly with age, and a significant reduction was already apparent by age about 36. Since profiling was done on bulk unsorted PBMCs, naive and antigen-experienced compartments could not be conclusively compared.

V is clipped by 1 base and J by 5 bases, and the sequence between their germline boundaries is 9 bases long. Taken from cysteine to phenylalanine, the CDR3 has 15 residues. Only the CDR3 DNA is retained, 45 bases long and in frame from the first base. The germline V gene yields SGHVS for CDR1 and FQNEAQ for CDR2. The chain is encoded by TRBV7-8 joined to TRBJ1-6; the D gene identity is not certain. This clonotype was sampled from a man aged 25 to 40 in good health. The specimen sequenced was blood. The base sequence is TGTGCCAGCAGCTTAGTGCGGGCGGATAATTCACCCCTCCACTTT. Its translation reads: CASSLVRADNSPLHF.